The T cell receptor (beta chain) under discussion was sequenced for a study of cytomegalovirus exposure and HLA in healthy donors. Study outcomes and limitations: Association with HLA alleles at 0.05 false discovery rate was found for around 17,000 TCR beta sequences in a later analysis. In all likelihood, a cluster of highly shared sequence variants was a sequencing artifact. Follow-up analysis later connected one missense variant in DCLRE1C with trimming of TCR beta V- and J-genes.

Healthy bone marrow donors supplied every sample. CDR1 is SQVTM and CDR2 is ANQGSEA in the germline V gene. The germline V and J ends were trimmed by 7 bases and 0 bases, with 7 bases remaining between them. CDR3 length: 12 amino acids. Researchers ran the PCR with 60 Vbeta and 13 Jbeta primers. Using immunoSEQ multiplex PCR, the repertoire was profiled, and TCRdb retains in-frame clones only, with some absent. The data show 90,000 to 120,000 clones, around 85% seen once. As concerns this clone: As yet, its antigen is unknown.

The TCR was taken from a man aged 25-45 years in good health and CMV-seronegative. Sequencing was done on a sample of PBMCs. The chain couples TRBV29-1 to TRBJ1-3; the D gene is possibly TRBD1 (6 bases). This CDR3 reads CSATGSGNTIYF. CDR3 DNA sequence: TGCAGCGCGACAGGCTCTGGAAACACCATATATTTT.